Each of the 10 T cell receptor beta chains below was sequenced from the same sample in a study of persistence of HIV-infected CD4 T cells. These receptors' antigens are unknown. This was the immunoSEQ version 4 assay in survey mode. Clones were sequenced by immunoSEQ multiplex PCR, and TCRdb holds only the in-frame ones, with some missing. This table holds 50,000 to 65,000 clones, 70% to 75% found once. The stimulus was an HIV-1 Gag 15-mer peptide pool, 0.85 to 1 ug/peptide/mL. CD40L-negative CD69-negative CD45RO-high memory CD4+ T cells were sorted as populations depleted of antigen-responding cells. Sequencing used CD4+ T cells sorted from PBMCs after approximately 19-hour stimulation, obtained from a patient who received antiretroviral therapy. Receptor source: an adult man with HIV who was CMV-seropositive.

This clone was recorded a few times. This chain connects TRBV15 to TRBJ1-2, with a possible D match to TRBD1 (6 bases). The CDR3 extends over 15 amino acids. V was pared by 0 bases and J by 3 bases, with 11 bases between. Germline V gene data show CDR1 as LNHNV and CDR2 as YYDKDF (reference sequence). Here the CDR3 reads CATSREGGGYYGYTF. The CDR3 nucleotides are TGTGCCACCAGCAGAGAGGGGGGCGGATACTATGGCTACACCTTC.

The chain is built from TRBV5-1 and TRBJ1-1; D might be TRBD1 (6 bases). Germline loops: CDR1 SGHRS, CDR2 YFSETQ. The CDR3 extends over 15 amino acids. With 4 bases removed from V and 2 bases from J, the gap between germline ends came to 15 bases. CDR3 nucleotide sequence: TGCGCCAGCAGCAAAACCAGGGGCCCTAACACTGAAGCTTTCTTT. Its translation is CASSKTRGPNTEAFF.

V is TRBV5-1 and J is TRBJ1-1; D is undetermined. Germline V gene lookup returns CDR1 SGHRS and CDR2 YFSETQ. This CDR3 region has 16 residues. The ends were cut back, 2 bases at V and 0 bases at J, with 14 bases in the middle. The CDR3 DNA reads as TGCGCCAGCAGCTTAGATGAGGGCAGGATGAACACTGAAGCTTTCTTT. This encodes CASSLDEGRMNTEAFF.

V and J are TRBV29-1 and TRBJ1-2; 7 positions match TRBD1. V lost 1 base, J lost 4 bases, and 12 bases stayed unmatched. The CDR3 has 16 amino acids. Germline V gene sequence: CDR1 SQVTM, CDR2 ANQGSEA. The CDR3 loop reads CSVEGGYRDSIYGYTF. The CDR3 nucleotides are TGCAGCGTTGAAGGGGGCTACCGGGACAGCATCTATGGCTACACCTTC.

The chain uses TRBV25-1 and TRBJ1-2, with 7 bases identical to TRBD1. CDR1 and CDR2 (germline): MGHDK, SYGVNS. This CDR3 comprises 15 residues. The V segment lost 5 bases and the J segment 4 bases; nucleotides outside the gene matches: 10. The CDR3 DNA follows: TGTGCCAGCAGTCCTCCGTCAGGGGGTAGCTATGGCTACACCTTC. Translating gives CASSPPSGGSYGYTF.

V gene TRBV14 combines with J gene TRBJ2-6; TRBD1 is a possible D gene (5 bases). The CDR3 loop spans 18 amino acids. V was pared by 3 bases and J by 0 bases, with 15 bases between. Germline values: CDR1 SGHDN, CDR2 FVKESK. The CDR3 DNA reads TGTGCCAGCAGCCATGGGGCCAAATACCTCTCTGGGGCCAACGTCCTGACTTTC. Amino acids: CASSHGAKYLSGANVLTF.

This clone was picked up a small number of times. The chain has TRBV4-1 and TRBJ2-1; TRBD1 matches at 8 bases. The CDR3 loop spans 16 amino acids. Germline CDR1 and CDR2: MGHRA and YSYEKL. Trimming cost V 3 bases and J 6 bases; bases outside gene matches: 10. This CDR3 is CASSHQPGTGVNEQFF. The CDR3 DNA reads as TGCGCCAGCAGCCATCAACCCGGGACAGGCGTCAATGAGCAGTTCTTC.

In this sample, this clone turned up a few times. The rearrangement uses TRBV5-1 and TRBJ1-4; D remains unclear. V lost 0 bases and J 2 bases, leaving 8 bases between the germline ends. This CDR3 is 15 amino acids long. The germline V gene encodes CDR1 SGHRS and CDR2 YFSETQ. The CDR3 coding sequence is TGCGCCAGCAGCTTGGCCGGAAGGACTAATGAAAAACTGTTTTTT. As protein: CASSLAGRTNEKLFF.

The V gene is TRBV27, the J gene TRBJ1-2; 9 bases match TRBD1. CDR3 length equals 14 residues. The J segment lost 8 bases and the V segment lost 4 bases, leaving 8 bases of the junction unmatched. Germline V gene data show CDR1 as MNHEY and CDR2 as SMNVEV (reference sequence). CDR3 sequence reads: CASSSPTGGRGYTF. The CDR3 DNA reads as TGTGCCAGCAGTTCTCCGACAGGGGGGAGAGGCTACACCTTC.

The chain is built from TRBV7-9 and TRBJ1-3, with 10 bases fitting TRBD1. The CDR3 length is 15 residues. Germline CDR1 is SEHNR and CDR2 is FQNEAQ (reference sequence). The J segment lost 7 bases and the V segment lost 5 bases, leaving 8 bases of the junction unmatched. The CDR3 coding sequence is TGTGCCAGCAGCCCCGACAGGGGGCGCTATAACACCATATATTTT. Translated: CASSPDRGRYNTIYF.